Below, 21 T cell receptor beta chains from the same sample are listed, as sequenced in a study of T cell repertoires in cytomegalovirus infection. These receptors have no known antigen. TCRdb ran MiXCR on the reads and lists one entry per CDR3 protein. The table records 640,000 or so distinct CDR3 sequences, around 30% of them present only once. The input for sequencing was cultured PBMCs, taken from culture after CMV antigen stimulation. The receptor source for this set is a human donor in good health (CMV status not recorded). Some clones in this sample may be carry-over from other donors' samples.

This clonotype was recorded many times. The rearrangement uses TRBV7-2 and TRBJ2-3; D perhaps matches TRBD1 (7 bases). V gave up 4 bases and J gave up 6 bases, with 14 bases separating them. CDR3 length: 14 residues. The germline V gene encodes CDR1 SGHTA and CDR2 FQGNSA. CDR3 in amino acids: CASSSGGPVDTQYF. The CDR3 nucleotides read TGTGCCAGCAGCTCAGGGGGGCCTGTTGATACGCAGTATTTT. Combining the CDR3 with reference TRBV7-2 and TRBJ2-3 gives the whole variable domain GAGVSQSPSNKVTEKGKDVELRCDPISGHTALYWYRQSLGQGLEFLIYFQGNSAPDKSGLPSDRFSAERTGGSVSTLTIQRTQQEDSAVYLCASSSGGPVDTQYFGPGTRLTVL.

This clonotype was observed many times. The chain is built from TRBV7-2 and TRBJ1-2; the D is unclear. Germline V gives CDR1 SGHTA, CDR2 FQGNSA. V lost 0 bases to trimming and J lost 4 bases, with 15 bases between them. The CDR3 totals 16 residues. CDR3 DNA sequence: TGTGCCAGCAGCTTAGCGCAAACGGGGTGGGGCTATGGCTACACCTTC. Translated: CASSLAQTGWGYGYTF.

This clonotype has just a few counts. The chain links TRBV14 to TRBJ2-5; TRBD2 aligns across 10 bases. The CDR3 is 17 amino acids. The germline gives CDR1 SGHDN, CDR2 FVKESK. With V trimmed by 1 base and J by 4 bases, 9 bases remained unmatched. The CDR3 coding sequence is TGTGCCAGCAGCCAAGGTGCTAGCGGGAGATCGGTAGAGACCCAGTACTTC. Protein product: CASSQGASGRSVETQYF.

This clonotype was seen ten or more times. The V call is TRBV7-8, the J call TRBJ2-5; maybe TRBD2 (6 bases). V was shortened by 2 bases and J by 9 bases, with 25 bases between the two germline ends. CDR3 length: 17 amino acids. CDR1 SGHVS and CDR2 FQNEAQ come from the germline V gene. CDR3 bases: TGTGCCAGCAGCTTAATTAGTGGTGGGACTTCCCCCTGGGCCCAGTACTTC. Residues: CASSLISGGTSPWAQYF.

The genes are TRBV20-1 and TRBJ2-7; 7 bases map to TRBD1. Unmatched junction bases numbered 8, after V lost 0 bases and J lost 6 bases. The CDR3 is 14 residues long. From germline, CDR1 is DFQATT and CDR2 SNEGSKA (reference sequence). The CDR3 bases are TGCAGTGCTAGAGAGGACAGGAGGTTCGGCGAGCAGTACTTC. This sequence encodes CSAREDRRFGEQYF.

This clonotype was counted at least ten times. This CDR3 is CASSPIRGADTQYF. DNA for the CDR3: TGTGCCAGCAGCCCGATAAGGGGAGCAGATACGCAGTATTTT. This chain uses TRBV7-2 with TRBJ2-3; D possibly matches TRBD1 or TRBD2 (5 bases each). Per germline, CDR1 SGHTA and CDR2 FQGNSA. The CDR3 runs 14 residues. Trimming left V 5 bases short and J 4 bases short, with 13 bases between.

This clonotype was detected many times. V is TRBV7-2 and J is TRBJ2-1, with 7 bases matching TRBD1. Germline-derived CDR1 and CDR2 are SGHTA and FQGNSA. CDR3 length equals 13 residues. V dropped 4 bases and J dropped 4; count of bases not matched to a gene: 1. The chain's CDR3 is CASSSQGYNEQFF. DNA of the CDR3: TGTGCCAGCAGCTCACAGGGGTACAATGAGCAGTTCTTC.

This clonotype was observed at least ten times. This sequence joins TRBV7-2 and TRBJ1-5, with 9 bases lining up with TRBD1. Germline CDR1 SGHTA, CDR2 FQGNSA. Unmatched junction bases numbered 6, after V lost 5 bases and J lost 7 bases. CDR3 length: 14 amino acids. CDR3 amino acids: CASSQGTGNQPQHF. The CDR3, as DNA: TGTGCCAGCAGCCAAGGGACAGGGAACCAGCCCCAGCATTTT.

This clonotype was picked up a small number of times. The chain combines TRBV6-1 with TRBJ2-1; 11 bases map to TRBD2. The CDR3 contains 16 residues. V shed 6 bases, J shed 6 bases, and the junction held 10 bases outside the gene matches. The germline V gene has CDR1 MNHNS and CDR2 SASEGT. CDR3 DNA sequence: TGTGCCAGCAGGGCTTCCGGGACTAGCGGTCCCAATGAGCAGTTCTTC. Translation: CASRASGTSGPNEQFF.

This clonotype was observed a few times. J is TRBJ2-7 and V is TRBV20-1; D unclear. CDR1 is DFQATT and CDR2 is SNEGSKA in the germline V gene (reference sequence). Trimming cost V 1 base and J 3 bases, with 7 bases left between them. The CDR3 contains 12 residues. Here the CDR3 DNA reads TGCAGTGCTAGAGTGAAGGGCTACGAGCAGTACTTC. It translates to CSARVKGYEQYF.

The V and J genes are TRBV15 and TRBJ2-1; D is undetermined. The length of the CDR3 is 16 residues. Germline CDR1 reads LNHNV; CDR2 reads YYDKDF (reference sequence). Trimming shortened V by 0 bases and J by 0 bases, and 9 bases separated the two germline ends. The CDR3 sequence: CATSRERKSSYNEQFF. The CDR3 region has the DNA TGTGCCACCAGCAGAGAGCGGAAGAGCTCCTACAATGAGCAGTTCTTC.

This chain joins TRBV20-1 and TRBJ1-4; 10 nucleotides match TRBD1. With V trimmed by 5 bases and J by 0 bases, 9 bases remained unmatched. The CDR3 is made up of 17 amino acids. CDR1 and CDR2 from the germline V gene are DFQATT and SNEGSKA (reference sequence). The CDR3: CSAAGTGDPTTNEKLFF. The CDR3, as DNA: TGCAGTGCTGCCGGGACAGGGGACCCTACAACTAATGAAAAACTGTTTTTT.

This clonotype was counted ten times or more. The V call is TRBV7-2, the J call TRBJ2-5, with 9 nucleotides matching TRBD2. Per the germline V gene, CDR1 is SGHTA and CDR2 is FQGNSA. V was pared by 1 base and J by 3 bases, with 6 bases of the junction left unmatched. The CDR3 contains 16 residues. The CDR3 protein is CASSLVPASGKETQYF. CDR3 DNA: TGTGCCAGCAGCTTAGTTCCGGCTAGCGGGAAAGAGACCCAGTACTTC.

This clonotype was found a few times. V is TRBV20-1 and J is TRBJ1-6; D is unresolved. Trimming removed 1 base at V and 7 bases at J, with 8 bases between. Germline CDR1 is DFQATT and CDR2 is SNEGSKA (reference sequence). This CDR3 region has 13 residues. CDR3 nucleotides: TGCAGTGCTAGAGGGAGGGTGAATTCACCCCTCCACTTT. Its translation: CSARGRVNSPLHF.

The chain uses TRBV7-6 and TRBJ1-6; TRBD1 agrees at 8 bases. From germline, CDR1 is SGHVS and CDR2 FNYEAQ. CDR3 size: 16 residues. Trimming at V came to 5 bases and at J to 0 bases, leaving 3 bases not matched to a gene. Here the CDR3 DNA reads TGTGCCAGCAGCCAGGGGGCCCGCTCCTATAATTCACCCCTCCACTTT. This gives the protein CASSQGARSYNSPLHF.

As concerns this clonotype: Sequence at one end of the junction differs from germline and may be a read error. CDR3 coding DNA: TGTACCAGCAGTGAGAACGGGAGGAATTACAATGAGCAGTTCTTC. It is translated as CTSSENGRNYNEQFF. The chain employs TRBV2 and TRBJ2-1; TRBD2 aligns across 7 bases. Germline V CDR1 and CDR2: SNHLY, FYNNEI. The CDR3 length is 15 residues.

This clonotype has just a few counts. This chain links TRBV7-6 with TRBJ1-2; weak D call: TRBD1 (5 bases). The CDR3 has 14 amino acids. Germline V CDR1 and CDR2: SGHVS, FNYEAQ. V gave up 1 base and J gave up 6 bases, with 12 bases separating them. CDR3 loop: CASSLGGYGDGYTF. The CDR3 nucleotides read TGTGCCAGCAGCTTAGGGGGGTATGGCGATGGCTACACCTTC.

V gene TRBV5-6 combines with J gene TRBJ1-4; no definite D call. V lost 2 bases, J lost 3 bases, and 8 bases lay in between. The CDR3 runs to 14 residues. Germline CDR1 SGHDT, CDR2 YYEEEE. The CDR3 region has the DNA TGTGCCAGCAGCTTCGGCCCGCCTAATGAAAAACTGTTTTTT. Encoded protein: CASSFGPPNEKLFF.

The V call is TRBV20-1, the J call TRBJ2-1; 7 bases match TRBD2. The CDR3 length is 13 residues. J was trimmed by 6 bases and V by 7 bases; bases with no gene match: 9. CDR1 and CDR2 (germline): DFQATT, SNEGSKA (reference sequence). CDR3 coding DNA: TGCAGTGGTACTTTTGAGCGGGGCAATGAGCAGTTCTTC. It specifies CSGTFERGNEQFF.

The chain carries TRBV20-1 and TRBJ2-5, with unresolved D. The CDR3 covers 14 residues. CDR1 DFQATT and CDR2 SNEGSKA come from the germline V gene (reference sequence). Trimming removed 3 bases from V and 5 bases from J, with 16 bases in between. The CDR3 loop reads CSASTSSVRETQYF. CDR3 DNA sequence: TGCAGTGCTAGTACCTCAAGTGTCAGGGAGACCCAGTACTTC.

This clonotype was seen many times. The chain employs TRBV7-2 and TRBJ2-3; TRBD2 matches 9 bases. The CDR3 is 15 amino acids. Germline V gene lookup returns CDR1 SGHTA and CDR2 FQGNSA. V dropped 3 bases and J dropped 5; count of bases not matched to a gene: 6. CDR3 amino acids: CASSFGGGAIDTQYF. CDR3 nucleotides: TGTGCCAGCAGCTTCGGCGGGGGGGCGATAGATACGCAGTATTTT.